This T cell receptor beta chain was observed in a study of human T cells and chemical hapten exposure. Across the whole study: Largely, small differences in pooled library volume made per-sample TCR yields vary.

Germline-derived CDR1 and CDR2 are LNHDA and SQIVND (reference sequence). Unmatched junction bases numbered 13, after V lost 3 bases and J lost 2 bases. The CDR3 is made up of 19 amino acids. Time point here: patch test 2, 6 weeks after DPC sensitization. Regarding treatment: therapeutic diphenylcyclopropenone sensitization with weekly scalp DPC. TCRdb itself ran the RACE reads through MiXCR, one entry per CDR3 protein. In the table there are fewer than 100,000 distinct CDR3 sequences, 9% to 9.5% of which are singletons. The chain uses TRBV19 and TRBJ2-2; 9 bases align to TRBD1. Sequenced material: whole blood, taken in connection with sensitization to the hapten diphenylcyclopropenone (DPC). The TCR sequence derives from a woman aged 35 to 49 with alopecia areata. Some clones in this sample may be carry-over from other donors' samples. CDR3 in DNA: TGTGCCAGTAGTATCCCCCCCTTCGGGGGACAGGGTAACACCGGGGAGCTGTTTTTT. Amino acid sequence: CASSIPPFGGQGNTGELFF.